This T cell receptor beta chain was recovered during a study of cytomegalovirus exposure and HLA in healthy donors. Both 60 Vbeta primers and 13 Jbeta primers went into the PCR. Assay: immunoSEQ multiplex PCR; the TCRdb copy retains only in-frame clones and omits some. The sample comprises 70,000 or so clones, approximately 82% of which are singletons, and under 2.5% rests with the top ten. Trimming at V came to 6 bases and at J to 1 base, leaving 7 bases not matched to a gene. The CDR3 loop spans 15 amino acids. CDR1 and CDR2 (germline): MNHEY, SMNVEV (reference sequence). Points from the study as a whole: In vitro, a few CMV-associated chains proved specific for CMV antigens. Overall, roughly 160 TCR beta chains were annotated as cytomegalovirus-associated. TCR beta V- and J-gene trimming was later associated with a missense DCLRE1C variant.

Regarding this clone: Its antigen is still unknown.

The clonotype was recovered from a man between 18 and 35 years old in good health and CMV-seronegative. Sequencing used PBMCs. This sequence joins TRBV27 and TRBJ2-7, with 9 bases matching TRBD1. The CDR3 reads CASRRTGVSSYEQYF. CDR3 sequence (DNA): TGTGCCAGCAGAAGGACAGGGGTCAGTTCCTACGAGCAGTACTTC.